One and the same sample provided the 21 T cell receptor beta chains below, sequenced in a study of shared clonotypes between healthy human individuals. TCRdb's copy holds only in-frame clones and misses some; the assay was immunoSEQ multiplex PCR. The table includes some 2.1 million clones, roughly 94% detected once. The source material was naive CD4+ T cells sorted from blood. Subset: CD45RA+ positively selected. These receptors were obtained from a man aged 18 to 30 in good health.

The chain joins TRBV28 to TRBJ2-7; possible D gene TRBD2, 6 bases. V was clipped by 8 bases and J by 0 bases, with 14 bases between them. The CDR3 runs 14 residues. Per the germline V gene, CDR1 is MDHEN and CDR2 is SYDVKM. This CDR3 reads CASSLAGSSYEQYF. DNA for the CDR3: TGTGCCAGCTCCCTGGCGGGGAGCTCCTACGAGCAGTACTTC. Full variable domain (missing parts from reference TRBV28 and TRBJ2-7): DVKVTQSSRYLVKRTGEKVFLECVQDMDHENMFWYRQDPGLGLRLIYFSYDVKMKEKGDIPEGYSVSREKKERFSLILESASTNQTSMYLCASSLAGSSYEQYFGPGTRLTVT.

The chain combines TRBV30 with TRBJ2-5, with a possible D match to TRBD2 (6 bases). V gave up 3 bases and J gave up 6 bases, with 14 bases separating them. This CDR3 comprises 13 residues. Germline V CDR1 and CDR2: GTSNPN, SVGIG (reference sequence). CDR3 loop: CAWSAAGSQTQYF. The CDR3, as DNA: TGTGCCTGGAGCGCTGCGGGAAGTCAGACCCAGTACTTC. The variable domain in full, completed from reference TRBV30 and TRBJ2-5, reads SQTIHQWPATLVQPVGSPLSLECTVEGTSNPNLYWYRQAAGRGLQLLFYSVGIGQISSEVPQNLSASRPQDRQFILSSKKLLLSDSGFYLCAWSAAGSQTQYFGPGTRLLVL.

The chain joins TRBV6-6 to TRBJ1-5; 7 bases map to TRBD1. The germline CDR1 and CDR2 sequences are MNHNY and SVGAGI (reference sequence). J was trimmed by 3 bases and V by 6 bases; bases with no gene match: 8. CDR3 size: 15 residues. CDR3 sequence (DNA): TGTGCCAGCAGGCCGGGACAGAGATTCAATCAGCCCCAGCATTTT. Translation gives CASRPGQRFNQPQHF.

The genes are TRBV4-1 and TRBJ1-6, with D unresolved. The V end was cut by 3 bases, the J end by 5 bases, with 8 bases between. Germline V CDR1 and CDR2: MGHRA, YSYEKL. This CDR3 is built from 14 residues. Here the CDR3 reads CASSQGRDNSPLHF. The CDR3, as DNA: TGCGCCAGCAGCCAGGGCCGGGATAATTCACCCCTCCACTTT.

CDR3 DNA sequence: TGCGCCAGCAGCCCGGGACTAGCGGGAGGATACGAGCAGTACTTC. The encoded protein is CASSPGLAGGYEQYF. V usage is TRBV5-1 and J usage is TRBJ2-7; TRBD2 agrees at 15 bases. V lost 4 bases and J lost 4; bases outside the gene matches: 3. Looked up from germline, CDR1 is SGHRS and CDR2 is YFSETQ. The CDR3 length is 15 residues.

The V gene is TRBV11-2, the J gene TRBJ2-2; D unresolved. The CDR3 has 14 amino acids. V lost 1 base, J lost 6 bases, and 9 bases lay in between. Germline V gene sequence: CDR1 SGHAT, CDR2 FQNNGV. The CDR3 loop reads CASSLAVGSGELFF. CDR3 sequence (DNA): TGTGCCAGCAGCTTAGCAGTGGGATCCGGGGAGCTGTTTTTT.

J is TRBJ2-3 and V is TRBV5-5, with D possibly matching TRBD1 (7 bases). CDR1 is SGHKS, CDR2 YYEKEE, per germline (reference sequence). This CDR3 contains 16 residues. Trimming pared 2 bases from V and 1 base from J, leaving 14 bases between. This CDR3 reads CASSLPQGGGTDTQYF. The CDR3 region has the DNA TGTGCCAGCAGCTTACCTCAGGGGGGAGGCACAGATACGCAGTATTTT.

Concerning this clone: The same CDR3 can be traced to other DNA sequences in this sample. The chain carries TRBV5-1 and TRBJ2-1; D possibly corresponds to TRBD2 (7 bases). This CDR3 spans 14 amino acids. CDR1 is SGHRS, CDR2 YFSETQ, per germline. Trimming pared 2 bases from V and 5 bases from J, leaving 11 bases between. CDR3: CASSFGGPNNEQFF. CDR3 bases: TGCGCCAGCAGCTTCGGGGGGCCCAACAATGAGCAGTTCTTC.

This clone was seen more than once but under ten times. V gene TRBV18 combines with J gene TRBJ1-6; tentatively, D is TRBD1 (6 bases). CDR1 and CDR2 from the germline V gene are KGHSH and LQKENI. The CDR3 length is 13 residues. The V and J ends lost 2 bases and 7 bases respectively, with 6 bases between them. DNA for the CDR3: TGTGCCAGCTCACCAGGGGGCAATTCACCCCTCCACTTT. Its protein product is CASSPGGNSPLHF.

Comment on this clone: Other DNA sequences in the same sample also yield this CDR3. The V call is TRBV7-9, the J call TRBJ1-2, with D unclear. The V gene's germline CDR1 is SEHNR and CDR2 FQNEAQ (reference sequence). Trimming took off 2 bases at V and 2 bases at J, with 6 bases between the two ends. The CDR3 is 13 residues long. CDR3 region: CASSLPGNYGYTF. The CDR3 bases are TGTGCCAGCAGCTTACCCGGGAACTATGGCTACACCTTC.

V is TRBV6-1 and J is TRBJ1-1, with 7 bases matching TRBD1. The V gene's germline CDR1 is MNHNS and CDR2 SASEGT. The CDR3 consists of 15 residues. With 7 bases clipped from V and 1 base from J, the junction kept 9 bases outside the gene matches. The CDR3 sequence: CASTPQRTGNTEAFF. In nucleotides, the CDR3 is TGTGCCAGCACCCCCCAGAGGACAGGGAACACTGAAGCTTTCTTT.

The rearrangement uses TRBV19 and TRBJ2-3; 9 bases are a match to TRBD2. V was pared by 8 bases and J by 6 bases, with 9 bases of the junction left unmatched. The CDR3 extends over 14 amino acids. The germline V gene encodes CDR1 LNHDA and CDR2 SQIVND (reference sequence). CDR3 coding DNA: TGTGCCAGTTCGAGACTAGCGGCCTCGGATACGCAGTATTTT. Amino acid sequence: CASSRLAASDTQYF.

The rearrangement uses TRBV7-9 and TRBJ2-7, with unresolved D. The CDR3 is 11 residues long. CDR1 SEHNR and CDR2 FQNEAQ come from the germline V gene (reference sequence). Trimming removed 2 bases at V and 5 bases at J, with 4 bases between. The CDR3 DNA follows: TGTGCCAGCAGCTTAAAGGACGAGCAGTACTTC. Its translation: CASSLKDEQYF.

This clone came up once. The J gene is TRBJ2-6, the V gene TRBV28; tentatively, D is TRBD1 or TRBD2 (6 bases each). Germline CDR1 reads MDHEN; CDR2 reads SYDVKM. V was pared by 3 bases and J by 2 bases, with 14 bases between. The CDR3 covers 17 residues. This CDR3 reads CASSFPGGRTGANVLTF. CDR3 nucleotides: TGTGCCAGCAGTTTCCCCGGGGGCAGGACTGGGGCCAACGTCCTGACTTTC.

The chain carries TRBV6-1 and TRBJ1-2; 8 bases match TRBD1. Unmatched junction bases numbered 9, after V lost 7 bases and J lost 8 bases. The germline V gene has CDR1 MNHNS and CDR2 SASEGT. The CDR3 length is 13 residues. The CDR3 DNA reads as TGTGCCAGCATGGGCCAGGGGGCGGTCGGCTACACCTTC. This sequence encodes CASMGQGAVGYTF.

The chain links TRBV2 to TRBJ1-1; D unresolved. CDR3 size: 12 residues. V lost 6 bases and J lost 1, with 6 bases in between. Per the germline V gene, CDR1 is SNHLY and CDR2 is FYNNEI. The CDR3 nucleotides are TGTGCCAGCAGAGTCGCGAACACTGAAGCTTTCTTT. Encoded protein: CASRVANTEAFF.

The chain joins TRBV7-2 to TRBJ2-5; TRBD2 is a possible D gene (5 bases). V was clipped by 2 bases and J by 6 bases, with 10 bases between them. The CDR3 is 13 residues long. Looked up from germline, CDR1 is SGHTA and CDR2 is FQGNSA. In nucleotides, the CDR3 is TGTGCCAGCAGCTTAACCGGGATCCAGACCCAGTACTTC. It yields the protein CASSLTGIQTQYF.

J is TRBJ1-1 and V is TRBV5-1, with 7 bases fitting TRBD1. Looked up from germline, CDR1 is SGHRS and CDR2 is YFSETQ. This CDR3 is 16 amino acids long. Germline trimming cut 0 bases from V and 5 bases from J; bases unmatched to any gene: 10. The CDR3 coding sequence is TGCGCCAGCAGCTTGGTCTGGTCAGGGGGAAATACTGAAGCTTTCTTT. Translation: CASSLVWSGGNTEAFF.

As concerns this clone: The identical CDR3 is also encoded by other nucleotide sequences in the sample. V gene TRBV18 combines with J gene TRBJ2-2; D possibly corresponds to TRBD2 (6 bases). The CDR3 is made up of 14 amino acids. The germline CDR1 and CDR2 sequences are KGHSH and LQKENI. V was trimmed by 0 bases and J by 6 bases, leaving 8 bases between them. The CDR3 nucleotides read TGTGCCAGCTCACCACCCGGCGGGGCCGGGGAGCTGTTTTTT. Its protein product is CASSPPGGAGELFF.

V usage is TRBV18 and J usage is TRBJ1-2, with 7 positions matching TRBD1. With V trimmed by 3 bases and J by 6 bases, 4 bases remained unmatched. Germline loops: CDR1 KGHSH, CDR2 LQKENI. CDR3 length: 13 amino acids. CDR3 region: CASSPGQINGYTF. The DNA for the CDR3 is TGTGCCAGCTCACCGGGACAGATAAATGGCTACACCTTC.

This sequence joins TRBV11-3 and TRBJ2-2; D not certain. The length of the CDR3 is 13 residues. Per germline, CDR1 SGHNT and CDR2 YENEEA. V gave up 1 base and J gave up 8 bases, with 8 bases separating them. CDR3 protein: CASSLGAAGELFF. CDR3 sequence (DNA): TGTGCCAGCAGCTTAGGGGCTGCGGGGGAGCTGTTTTTT.